A selection of T cell receptor beta chains follows, all from one sample in a study of CD8+CD57+ T cells in acquired aplastic anemia. TCRdb used MiXCR to reprocess the reads, holding one entry per CDR3 protein. The repertoire includes under 200,000 distinct CDR3 sequences, less than 60% of them detected once, and approximately 3% sits in the top ten. The sequenced sample was sorted CD4+, CD8+, or CD8+CD57+ T cells (not recorded which) from PBMCs. The source of these receptors is a human donor with aplastic anemia. Both conserved end residues are trimmed from each CDR3. D genes are given only for firm matches.

CDR3 length	V gene	J gene	D gene	CDR3 protein
11	TRBV6-1	TRBJ2-5	-	ASSGVRGETQY
15	TRBV6-2/TRBV6-3	TRBJ2-1	TRBD2	ASSFYTSAISYNEQF
12	TRBV29-1	TRBJ2-5	-	SVESALSWETQY
12	TRBV27	TRBJ2-3	TRBD2	ASNSLAVTDTQY
11	TRBV5-1	TRBJ1-4	-	ASTQGPREKLF
14	TRBV15	TRBJ2-7	-	ATSSRLGPEAYEQY
11	TRBV12-3/TRBV12-4	TRBJ1-1	-	ASSPGPRGSTF
12	TRBV2	TRBJ2-1	-	ASIVPLASNEQF
12	TRBV5-6	TRBJ2-7	-	ASSSTSTGHEQY
14	TRBV19	TRBJ1-3	-	ASSMGTQLAGNTIY
13	TRBV12-3/TRBV12-4	TRBJ1-2	-	ASSPHTGTPGGYT
12	TRBV20-1	TRBJ2-3	TRBD1	SALTGGNTDTQY
12	TRBV10-3	TRBJ1-2	-	AISEPGRTYGYT
9	TRBV9	TRBJ2-5	-	ASSVGMTQY
9	TRBV29-1	TRBJ1-1	-	SVTTLTEAF
12	TRBV10-3	TRBJ1-1	-	AISGEGMNTEAF
12	TRBV7-2	TRBJ1-2	-	ASSLRPGIYGYT
13	TRBV18	TRBJ1-4	-	ASSPLLGTNEKLF
12	TRBV9	TRBJ1-6	-	ASSVGLDNSPLH
12	TRBV27	TRBJ2-7	-	ASSIRQSSYEQY
13	TRBV11-1	TRBJ2-3	-	ASSLAVGREDTQY
13	TRBV19	TRBJ1-4	TRBD1	ASRLMGGQTEKLF
16	TRBV5-1	TRBJ1-2	TRBD1	ASSSGGTGPQFNYGYT
12	TRBV19	TRBJ1-2	-	AVEERGANYGYT
14	TRBV5-1	TRBJ2-1	TRBD2	ASSLARLAGLSEQF
10	TRBV29-1	TRBJ1-1	TRBD1	SVAGGDTEAF
15	TRBV19	TRBJ2-7	TRBD2	ASSLAGDSSQNYEQY
12	TRBV7-2	TRBJ2-2	-	ASSFGWNTGELF
12	TRBV6-1	TRBJ2-2	-	ASSGWDGTGELF
11	TRBV7-2	TRBJ1-2	TRBD1	ASSYDREGGYT
13	TRBV7-9	TRBJ2-7	-	ASSLAGTPSYEQY
13	TRBV7-9	TRBJ1-1	-	ASSLRNGMNTEAF
13	TRBV29-1	TRBJ2-1	-	SVEDKDGSYNEQF
13	TRBV6-5	TRBJ2-3	TRBD2	ASSSLSGSRDTQY
11	TRBV2	TRBJ2-5	-	ASDVSGGETQY
14	TRBV10-3	TRBJ2-7	TRBD1	AISETGTGLSYEQY
14	TRBV11-2	TRBJ2-3	-	ASSLRQGGITDTQY
16	TRBV27	TRBJ1-2	TRBD1	ASSLEKIGTGITDGYT
13	TRBV5-5	TRBJ2-2	TRBD2	ASSLTGGGTGELF
15	TRBV24-1	TRBJ2-3	-	ATSDFALRDGTDTQY
13	TRBV7-6	TRBJ2-7	-	ASSLGGPRSYEQY
10	TRBV7-7	TRBJ2-5	-	VSSSDGETQY
10	TRBV20-1	TRBJ2-7	-	SATQLAGEQY
15	TRBV20-1	TRBJ2-7	TRBD2	SATKPPTSGSLHEQY
13	TRBV15	TRBJ2-1	TRBD2	ATSRTSGSYNEQF
11	TRBV6-1	TRBJ2-7	TRBD1	ASSRTGYRTQY
13	TRBV25-1	TRBJ1-2	-	ASSEMGEAAYGYT
10	TRBV7-2	TRBJ2-7	TRBD1	ASSSTGAEQY